Listed here is a single T cell receptor (beta chain). At least ten counts were recorded for this clonotype. Its antigen is not yet known. The input lacks base qualities; no much larger clone sits a single base away. The CDR3 covers 16 residues, taking in both the cysteine and the phenylalanine. The only DNA kept is the CDR3, 48 bases in frame from the first base. CDR1 MNHNY and CDR2 SVGAGI are derived from the germline V gene (reference sequence). V and J are truncated by 1 base and 3 bases respectively, leaving an intervening sequence of 14 bases. Ophthalmopathy patients had moderately to severely active disease, Clinical Activity Score of at least 3, NOSPECS grade of at least 4, and duration under 3 months. Patients with uncontrolled infections, other autoimmune diseases, pregnancy or lactation were excluded. Diagnoses were based on clinical symptoms, serum thyroxine and TRAb, thyroid ultrasound and orbital computed tomography. Ficoll-Paque density gradient centrifugation was used to isolate PBMCs from around 10 ml of fresh peripheral blood. Trizol reagent was used to extract total RNA, and RNA quality was then checked on an Agilent 2100 Bioanalyzer.

The sample is drawn from a study of T cells in Graves' hyperthyroidism and ophthalmopathy (dated by TCRdb to the late 2010s). With regard to the full study: Peripheral blood was collected at initial diagnosis, before any treatment. TCR V-J signatures able to tell the groups apart were searched for in a discovery cohort of approximately 95 patients, of whom around 43 had Graves' ophthalmopathy and roughly 57 had stable Graves' hyperthyroidism. An independent validation cohort of 18 to 20 hyperthyroidism patients and 17 patients who later progressed to ophthalmopathy tested prospective prediction of ophthalmopathy. The approximately 90 discovery patients were randomly split 7:3 into training and test sets. In over five Graves' hyperthyroidism patients, the study also compared T-cell repertoires from thyroid tissue with T-cell repertoires from blood. Once sampling was done, hyperthyroidism patients were given methimazole at a starting dose of 30 mg daily, whereas ophthalmopathy patients were given high-dose intravenous methylprednisolone. The paper describes TCR Vbeta CDR3 sequencing of some 130 peripheral blood samples, made up of 43 ophthalmopathy patients, over 70 hyperthyroidism patients and about 17 progressor patients. Broader findings and caveats from the paper: In validation, the model predicted progression to ophthalmopathy a median of roughly 6.1 months before onset, with approximately 71% sensitivity and roughly 77% specificity. A model built on a 13 V-J signature distinguished ophthalmopathy from stable hyperthyroidism, reaching roughly 88% sensitivity and 81% to 83% specificity in cross-validation and 80%/75% in testing. No statistical method was used to fix the sample size in advance, and group allocation was not hidden from the investigators. Most expanded thyroid clonotypes (frequency above 0.001) were also found in blood, which suggests that blood repertoires may mirror thyroid immune responses.

Amplification of TCR beta CDR3 regions was carried out from RNA transcripts. The first round of RT-PCR for the TCR CDR3 was performed with the HTBI primer set and the Qiagen OneStep RT-PCR kit. Libraries were constructed in a second round of multiplex PCR, after which size selection and purification were performed. The libraries were sequenced on an Illumina HiSeq2000 using paired-end 100 bp reads. The authors' pipeline ran thus. Raw data were processed with SOAPnuke, discarding reads with adapters, uncalled bases, mean Phred below 15, or no exact constant-primer or identifier match. High-quality paired reads were merged with COPE v1.2.5, and unique nucleotide sequences were defined as clonotypes. MiTCR v1.1 was used to align clonotypes to the IMGT TRBV, TRBD and TRBJ reference segments. Only V-J combinations with frequency above 0.0001, covering 99% to 99.2% of repertoires, were analysed. The TCS score was defined as F50 (clonal expansion) divided by E x V (chaos), with BLOSUM62-based TCRdist calculated between CDR3 peptides within each V-J. Welch's t-statistics and random forest reduced around 550 V-J features to 10 to 15, which were used in a naive Bayes classifier (R e1071). TCRdb reran the public reads through fastp at Q25 and MiXCR, keeping productive beta chains. CDR3 protein duplicates are merged, each entry listing the most common genes and DNA. The V and J calls shown here were made by TCRdb, not taken from the authors' results. This sample gives more than 450,000 distinct CDR3 sequences in total; just under 20% of them show up just once. The ten biggest clones cover 40% to 50% of the sample.

The chain couples TRBV6-6 to TRBJ2-3, with the D gene not clear enough to name. This sequence was found in a man aged 35-49 years with Graves' ophthalmopathy. The sample taken for sequencing was blood. In nucleotide form, the sequence is TGTGCCAGCAGTTACTTGCGATCGGTTGGGACAGATACGCAGTATTTT. Its coded protein is CASSYLRSVGTDTQYF.